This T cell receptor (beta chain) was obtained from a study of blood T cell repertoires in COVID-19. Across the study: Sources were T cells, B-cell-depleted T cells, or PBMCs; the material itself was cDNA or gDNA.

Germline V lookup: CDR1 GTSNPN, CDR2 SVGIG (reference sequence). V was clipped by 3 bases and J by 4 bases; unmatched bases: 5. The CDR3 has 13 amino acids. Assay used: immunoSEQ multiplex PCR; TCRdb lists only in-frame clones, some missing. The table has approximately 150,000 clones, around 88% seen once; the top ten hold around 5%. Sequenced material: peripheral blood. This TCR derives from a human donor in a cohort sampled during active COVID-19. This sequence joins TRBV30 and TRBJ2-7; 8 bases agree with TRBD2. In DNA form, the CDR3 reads TGTGCCTGGAGACCGGGACTAGAATACGAGCAGTACTTC. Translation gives CAWRPGLEYEQYF.